This paragraph reports one TCR beta chain. Its cognate antigen is unknown. This sample was included in a study of graft-versus-host responses after intestinal transplantation. About the research overall: Transplants given to recipients were multivisceral, liver-intestinal, or isolated intestinal. Among the recipients, all got anti-thymocyte globulin induction and then tacrolimus and steroids for around 3 years.

Germline assignment: CDR1 MGHRA and CDR2 YSYEKL. V was clipped by 4 bases and J by 3 bases; unmatched bases: 6. There are 15 residues in the CDR3. Some clones are missing from TCRdb's copy, which holds only in-frame ones; the method was immunoSEQ multiplex PCR. The sample consists of more than 100,000 clones, 90% to 95% of them appearing once. Notes on the study in general: Recipient marrow held GvH clones, some first seen in ileum or blood. Allograft clonal ratios (graft-versus-host to host-versus-graft) were high in patients who had graft-donor T cell macrochimerism.

This receptor was obtained from a human donor who received an intestinal transplant. The sequencing used unstimulated CD8+ T cells sorted from spleen or lymph node cells, collected before intestinal transplant. This chain links TRBV4-1 with TRBJ1-1, with 9 bases matching TRBD1. Here the CDR3 DNA reads TGCGCCAGCAGCCTTAGGGACAGGGAGGACACTGAAGCTTTCTTT. It is translated as CASSLRDREDTEAFF.